A selection of T cell receptor beta chains follows, all from one sample in a study of PD-1 blockade in classical Hodgkin lymphoma. Only in-frame clones appear in the TCRdb table, and some are missing; sequencing was by immunoSEQ multiplex PCR. The data contain about 110,000 clones, nearly 90% of them seen just once; the ten biggest clones take up just under 20%. The sample in question was peripheral blood mononuclear cells (PBMCs), obtained before the second cycle of nivolumab. The source of these receptors is a human donor with classical Hodgkin lymphoma. Each CDR3 is given with its conserved first and last residue. The D gene is left open where the match is weak. Not all rows give a size; the values are once, few, many and, for expanded clones, a class.

clone_size j_call v_call d_call cdr3_nt cdr3_aa
few TRBJ2-5 TRBV7-9 - TGTGCCAGCAGCTTTTTGTCAGGGAGGTTGGAGACCCAGTACTTC CASSFLSGRLETQYF
- TRBJ2-1 TRBV7-2 - TGTGCCAGCAGCTTAGTTTCCCTAAAGAATGAGCAGTTCTTC CASSLVSLKNEQFF
- TRBJ2-3 TRBV5-6 TRBD2 TGTGCCAGCAGCTTAGAACTAGCGGGAGCTACAGATACGCAGTATTTT CASSLELAGATDTQYF
- TRBJ2-5 TRBV7-2 - TGTGCCAGCAGCTTAATCCCAACAGTCCAAGAGACCCAGTACTTC CASSLIPTVQETQYF
- TRBJ1-2 TRBV5-1 - TGCGCCCCGTGGGATACTAACTATGGCTACACCTTC CAPWDTNYGYTF
few TRBJ1-5 TRBV18 - TGTGCCAGCTCTCCGATAGACTGGGACCGCCGGTATGGGCCCCAGCATTTT CASSPIDWDRRYGPQHF
- TRBJ1-1 TRBV14 - TGTGCCAGCAGCCAATTTAGGAACACTGAAGCTTTCTTT CASSQFRNTEAFF
- TRBJ2-1 TRBV4-1 - TGCGCCAGCAGCCAAGGGGACTCGCCGAGGTACAATGAGCAGTTCTTC CASSQGDSPRYNEQFF
- TRBJ1-3 TRBV30 - TGTGCCTGGAGACCAGGGACAACTGGAAACACCATATATTTT CAWRPGTTGNTIYF
- TRBJ2-2 TRBV9 - TGTGCCAGCAGCTCCCGTCCGCTAGCGACCCGCTCCACGAACACCGGGGAGCTGTTTTTT CASSSRPLATRSTNTGELFF
- TRBJ1-4 TRBV5-1 - TGCGCCAGCAGCTTGGGCCAGACTAATGAAAAACTGTTTTTT CASSLGQTNEKLFF
- TRBJ2-5 TRBV11-2 TRBD1 TGTGCCAGCAGCGGAGGGACAGGGAGGGAGACCCAGTACTTC CASSGGTGRETQYF
- TRBJ2-4 TRBV5-1 TRBD2 TGCGCCAGCAGCCTTAGCGGGATGGGTGAAAACATTCAGTACTTC CASSLSGMGENIQYF
- TRBJ2-1 TRBV28 - TGTGCCAGCAGTTTGAACGGGGTATACAATGAGCAGTTCTTC CASSLNGVYNEQFF
- TRBJ1-2 TRBV6-5 - TGTGCCAGCAGTTACGCCAGCCGTGGTATCCGGGGCTACACCTTC CASSYASRGIRGYTF
once TRBJ2-7 TRBV28 - TGTGCCAGCAGTTTAACCCCGGCCTCCCTGCGAACCTACGAGCAGTACTTC CASSLTPASLRTYEQYF
- TRBJ1-2 TRBV4-2 TRBD1 TGTGCCAGCAGCCTTGGAAGAAGGGACAGGGATAACTATGGCTACACCTTC CASSLGRRDRDNYGYTF
few TRBJ2-7 TRBV28 - TGTGCCAGCAGCCAGACCTTACCCGAGCAGTACTTC CASSQTLPEQYF
- TRBJ1-1 TRBV2 TRBD1 TGTGCCAGCACGACAGGGTTTTTAGGGAGCACTGAAGCTTTCTTT CASTTGFLGSTEAFF
- TRBJ1-5 TRBV19 TRBD1 TGTGCCAGTAGATTTCCGGGACAGGGCAATCAGCCCCAGCATTTT CASRFPGQGNQPQHF
- TRBJ1-2 TRBV28 TRBD1 TGTGCCAGCAGGGATCGAAAGACAGGGCCGGCCTATGGCTACACCTTC CASRDRKTGPAYGYTF
- TRBJ2-4 TRBV2 - TGTGCCAGCAGTGACGAGGGGCTAGCCAAAAACATTCAGTACTTC CASSDEGLAKNIQYF
- TRBJ2-3 TRBV30 TRBD2 TGTGCCTGGAGTGTACGGCTAGCGGGAGGGCCTTGTACGCAGTATTTT CAWSVRLAGGPCTQYF
- TRBJ1-1 TRBV7-2 - TGTGCCAGCAGCTTAGCGATCTTCGACAGCCCGAACACTGAAGCTTTCTTT CASSLAIFDSPNTEAFF
- TRBJ2-2 TRBV25-1 - TGTGCCAGCAGAGGCTGGGGGACCGGGGAGCTGTTTTTT CASRGWGTGELFF
- TRBJ2-1 TRBV28 TRBD1 TGTGCCAGCACTTCGGCTGGGACAGAGAAATACAATGAGCAGTTCTTC CASTSAGTEKYNEQFF
- TRBJ2-2 TRBV11-3 - TGTGCCAGCAGCTTAGGGGGGACCGGGGAGCTGTTTTTT CASSLGGTGELFF
- TRBJ2-5 TRBV2 TRBD1 TGTGCCAGTCGTCCCCTGGACAGGGTGGAAGAAGAGACCCAGTACTTC CASRPLDRVEEETQYF
- TRBJ2-7 TRBV7-2 - TGTGCCAGCAGAAGCCGGTGGGGATCCGAGCAGTACTTC CASRSRWGSEQYF
- TRBJ2-1 TRBV28 - TGTGCCAGCAGTTTCCCTCCCGGGGCGGGTAGCAATGAGCAGTTCTTC CASSFPPGAGSNEQFF
few TRBJ2-7 TRBV4-2 TRBD1 TGTGCCAGCAGCCTCGGGACAGCTGCTCCCGAGCAGTACTTC CASSLGTAAPEQYF
- TRBJ2-7 TRBV6-5 - TGTGCCAGCAATAACCGTAACGAGCAGTACTTC CASNNRNEQYF
- TRBJ2-2 TRBV6-4 - TGTGCCAGCAGTCTAGGGGCGTGGGCCGGGGAGCTGTTTTTT CASSLGAWAGELFF
- TRBJ2-3 TRBV10-3 TRBD1 TGTGCCACCCGGGACAGCAGCACAGATACGCAGTATTTT CATRDSSTDTQYF
- TRBJ1-2 TRBV6-5 - TGTGCCAGCAGTCCCCAGGGGATCTATGGCTACACCTTC CASSPQGIYGYTF
- TRBJ2-2 TRBV10-1 TRBD2 TGCGCCAGCAGTGTCGCGGGAGTCACCGGGGAGCTGTTTTTT CASSVAGVTGELFF
- TRBJ1-5 TRBV21-1 - TGTGCCAGCAGCAACGGGCCCCACAAGATTGATCAGCCCCAGCATTTT CASSNGPHKIDQPQHF
few TRBJ1-2 TRBV6-1 - TGTGCCAGCAGTGAACGACAGCTCTACGACGGCTACACCTTC CASSERQLYDGYTF
- TRBJ2-5 TRBV4-2 - TGTGCCAGCAGCCAACAGACAATGACTAGCCAAGAGACCCAGTACTTC CASSQQTMTSQETQYF
- TRBJ2-7 TRBV4-2 TRBD2 TGTGCCAGCAGCCAAGAGGCTAGCGGGAGCTACGAGCAGTACTTC CASSQEASGSYEQYF
- TRBJ1-2 TRBV4-2 - TGTGCCAGCAGCCAAGGGGAGGCGGTCTATGGCTACACCTTC CASSQGEAVYGYTF
- TRBJ2-7 TRBV4-1 TRBD2 TGCGCCAGCAGCCCGGTGTCGATAGGGACTAGCGGTACCTACGAGCAGTACTTC CASSPVSIGTSGTYEQYF
- TRBJ1-2 TRBV28 TRBD1 TGTGCCAGCAGTCCCTTGGAGAACAGGGGCGCCCTCCTTAATGGCTACACCTTC CASSPLENRGALLNGYTF
- TRBJ2-3 TRBV27 TRBD2 TGTGCCAGCAGTTTAAGACCTCGGGGGGGTACGCAGTATTTT CASSLRPRGGTQYF
- TRBJ2-7 TRBV7-2 TRBD2 TGTGCCAGCAGCTCCTCTAGCGGGAGGGCCGAATTTGGGGAGCAGTACTTC CASSSSSGRAEFGEQYF
- TRBJ2-7 TRBV5-6 - TGTGCCAGCAGCTTGGATTCTGCAGAGCAGTACTTC CASSLDSAEQYF
- TRBJ1-1 TRBV6-5 - TGTGCCAGCAGTAGAGGAGCTGAAGCTTTCTTT CASSRGAEAFF
- TRBJ2-3 TRBV10-1 - TGCGCCAGCAGTGAGTCGACTCGGGTCCCTAGCACAGATACGCAGTATTTT CASSESTRVPSTDTQYF
once TRBJ2-3 TRBV5-1 TRBD2 TGCGCCAGCAGCTCCTGGACTAGCGGGAGGGCCATATCAGATACGCAGTATTTT CASSSWTSGRAISDTQYF